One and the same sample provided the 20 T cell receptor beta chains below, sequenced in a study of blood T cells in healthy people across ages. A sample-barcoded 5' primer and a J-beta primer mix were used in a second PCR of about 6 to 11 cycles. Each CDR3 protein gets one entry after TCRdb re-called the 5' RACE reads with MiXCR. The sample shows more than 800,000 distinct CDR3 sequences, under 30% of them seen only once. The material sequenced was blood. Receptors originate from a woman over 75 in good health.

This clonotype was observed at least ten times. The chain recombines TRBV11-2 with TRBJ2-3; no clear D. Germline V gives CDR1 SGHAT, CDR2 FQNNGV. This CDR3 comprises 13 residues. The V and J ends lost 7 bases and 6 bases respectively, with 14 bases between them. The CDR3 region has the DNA TGTGCCAGCACCATCAGTCGGTCGGATACGCAGTATTTT. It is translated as CASTISRSDTQYF. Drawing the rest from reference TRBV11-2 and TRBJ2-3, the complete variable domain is EAGVAQSPRYKIIEKRQSVAFWCNPISGHATLYWYQQILGQGPKLLIQFQNNGVVDDSQLPKDRFSAERLKGVDSTLKIQPAKLEDSAVYLCASTISRSDTQYFGPGTRLTVL.

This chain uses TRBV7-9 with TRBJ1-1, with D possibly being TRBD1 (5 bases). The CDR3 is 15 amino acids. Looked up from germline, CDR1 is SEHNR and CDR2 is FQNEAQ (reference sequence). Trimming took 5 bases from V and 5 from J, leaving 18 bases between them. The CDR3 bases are TGTGCCAGCAGCCCCGGCGGGGGGAGTTGTACTGAAGCTTTCTTT. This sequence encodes CASSPGGGSCTEAFF.

The chain's CDR3 is CASSLGTGHSYEQYF. CDR3 bases: TGTGCCAGCAGCTTAGGTACGGGACACTCCTACGAGCAGTACTTC. The chain recombines TRBV7-9 with TRBJ2-7; weak D call: TRBD1 (6 bases). Trimming stripped 1 base from V and 0 bases from J, with 10 bases between. The CDR3 is made up of 15 amino acids. Germline CDR1 SEHNR, CDR2 FQNEAQ (reference sequence).

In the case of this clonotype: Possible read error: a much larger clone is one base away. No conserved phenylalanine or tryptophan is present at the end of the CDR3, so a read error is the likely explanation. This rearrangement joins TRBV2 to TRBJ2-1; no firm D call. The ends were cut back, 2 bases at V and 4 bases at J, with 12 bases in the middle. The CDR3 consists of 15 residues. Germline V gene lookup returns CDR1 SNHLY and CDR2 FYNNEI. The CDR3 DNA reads TGTGCCAGCAGTGAAACAAGGGCCCGGTACAATGAGCAGTTCGTC. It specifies CASSETRARYNEQFV.

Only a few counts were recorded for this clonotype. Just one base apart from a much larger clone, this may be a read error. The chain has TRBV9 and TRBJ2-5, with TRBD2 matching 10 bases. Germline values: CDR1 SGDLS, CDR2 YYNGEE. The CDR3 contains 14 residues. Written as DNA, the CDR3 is TGTGCCAGCAGCGTAGGGACTAGCGGAGAGGCCCAGTACTTC. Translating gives CASSVGTSGEAQYF.

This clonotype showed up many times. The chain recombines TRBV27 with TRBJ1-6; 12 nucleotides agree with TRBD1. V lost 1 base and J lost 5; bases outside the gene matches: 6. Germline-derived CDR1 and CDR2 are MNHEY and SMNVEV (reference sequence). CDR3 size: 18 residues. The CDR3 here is CASSLWGQGAADNSPLHF. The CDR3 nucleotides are TGTGCCAGCAGTTTATGGGGACAGGGGGCGGCGGATAATTCACCCCTCCACTTT.

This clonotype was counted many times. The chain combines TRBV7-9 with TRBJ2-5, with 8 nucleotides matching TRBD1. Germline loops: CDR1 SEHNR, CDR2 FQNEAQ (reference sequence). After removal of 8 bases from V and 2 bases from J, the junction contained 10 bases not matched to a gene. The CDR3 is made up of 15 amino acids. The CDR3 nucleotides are TGTGCCAGCTGCTGCAAGGACAGGGAGCAAGAGACCCAGTACTTC. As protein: CASCCKDREQETQYF.

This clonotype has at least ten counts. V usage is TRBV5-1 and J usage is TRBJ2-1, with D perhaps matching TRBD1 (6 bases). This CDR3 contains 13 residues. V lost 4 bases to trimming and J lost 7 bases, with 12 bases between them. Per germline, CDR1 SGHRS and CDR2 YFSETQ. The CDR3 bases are TGCGCCAGCAGCCAAGGGGGTGATAATGAGCAGTTCTTC. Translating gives CASSQGGDNEQFF.

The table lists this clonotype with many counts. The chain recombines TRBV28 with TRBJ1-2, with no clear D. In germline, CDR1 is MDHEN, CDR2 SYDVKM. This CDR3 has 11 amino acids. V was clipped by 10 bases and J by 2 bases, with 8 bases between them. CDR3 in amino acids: CATGRNYGYTF. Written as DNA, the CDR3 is TGTGCCACCGGACGGAACTATGGCTACACCTTC.

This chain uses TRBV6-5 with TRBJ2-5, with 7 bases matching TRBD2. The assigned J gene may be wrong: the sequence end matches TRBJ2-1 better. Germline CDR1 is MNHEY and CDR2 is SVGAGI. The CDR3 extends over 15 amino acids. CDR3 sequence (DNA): TGTGCCAGCAGGCCGACGAGCGGGGTTAAGGGGACCCAGTTCTTC. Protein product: CASRPTSGVKGTQFF.

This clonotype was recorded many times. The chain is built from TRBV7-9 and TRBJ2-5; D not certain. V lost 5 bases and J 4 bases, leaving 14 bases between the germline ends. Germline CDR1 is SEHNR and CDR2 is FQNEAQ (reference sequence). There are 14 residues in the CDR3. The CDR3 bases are TGTGCCAGCAGCGTCGTCCCGGGTCCAGAGACCCAGTACTTC. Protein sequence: CASSVVPGPETQYF.

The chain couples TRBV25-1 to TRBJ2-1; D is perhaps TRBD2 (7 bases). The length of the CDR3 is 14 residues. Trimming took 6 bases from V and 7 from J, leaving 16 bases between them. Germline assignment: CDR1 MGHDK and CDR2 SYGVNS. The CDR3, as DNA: TGTGCCAGCAGGAAGGCGGGGGCCCTGAATGAGCAGTTCTTC. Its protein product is CASRKAGALNEQFF.

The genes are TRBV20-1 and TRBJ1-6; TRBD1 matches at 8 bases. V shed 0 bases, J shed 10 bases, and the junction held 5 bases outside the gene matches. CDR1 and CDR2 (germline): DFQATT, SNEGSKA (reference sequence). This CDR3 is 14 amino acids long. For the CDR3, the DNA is TGCAGTGCTAGAGATTCCACAGGGGGGTCACCCCTCCACTTT. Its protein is CSARDSTGGSPLHF.

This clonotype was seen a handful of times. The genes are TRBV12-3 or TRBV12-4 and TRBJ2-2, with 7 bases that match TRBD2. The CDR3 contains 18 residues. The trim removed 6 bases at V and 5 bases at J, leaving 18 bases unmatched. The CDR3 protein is CASRASLGLIAGTGELFF. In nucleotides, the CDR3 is TGTGCCAGCAGGGCTTCCCTTGGGTTGATAGCGGGTACCGGGGAGCTGTTTTTT.

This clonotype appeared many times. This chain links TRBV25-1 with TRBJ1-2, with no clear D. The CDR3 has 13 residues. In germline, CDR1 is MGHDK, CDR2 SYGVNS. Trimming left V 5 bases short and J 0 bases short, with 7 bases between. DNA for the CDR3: TGTGCCAGCAGTCCGGTTACTAACTATGGCTACACCTTC. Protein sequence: CASSPVTNYGYTF.

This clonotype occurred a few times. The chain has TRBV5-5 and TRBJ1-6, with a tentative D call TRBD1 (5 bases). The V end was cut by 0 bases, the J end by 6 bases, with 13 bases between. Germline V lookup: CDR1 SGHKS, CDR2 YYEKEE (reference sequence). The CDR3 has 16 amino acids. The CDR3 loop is CASSLERGISNSPLHF. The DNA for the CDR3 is TGTGCCAGCAGCTTGGAGCGGGGGATTTCTAATTCACCCCTCCACTTT.

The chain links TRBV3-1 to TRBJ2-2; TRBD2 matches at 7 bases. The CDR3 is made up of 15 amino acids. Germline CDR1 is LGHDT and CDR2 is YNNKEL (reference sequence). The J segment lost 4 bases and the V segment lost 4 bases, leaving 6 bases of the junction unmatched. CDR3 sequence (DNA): TGTGCCAGCAGCCCCGGGACTATAGTCACCGGGGAGCTGTTTTTT. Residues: CASSPGTIVTGELFF.

In DNA form, the CDR3 reads TGTGCCAGCAGTTATGGGACGGAGATGAACACTGAAGCTTTCTTT. As protein: CASSYGTEMNTEAFF. The chain employs TRBV27 and TRBJ1-1; D is perhaps TRBD1 (5 bases). This CDR3 is 15 amino acids long. V was pared by 4 bases and J by 0 bases, with 12 bases between. The germline V gene has CDR1 MNHEY and CDR2 SMNVEV (reference sequence).

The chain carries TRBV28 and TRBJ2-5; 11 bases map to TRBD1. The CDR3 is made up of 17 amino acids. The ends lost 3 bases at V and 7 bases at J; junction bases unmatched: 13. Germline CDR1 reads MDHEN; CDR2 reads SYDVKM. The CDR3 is CASSFSYGTGGEGTQYF. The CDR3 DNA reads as TGTGCCAGCAGTTTTTCCTATGGGACAGGGGGGGAAGGGACCCAGTACTTC. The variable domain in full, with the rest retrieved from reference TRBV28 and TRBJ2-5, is DVKVTQSSRYLVKRTGEKVFLECVQDMDHENMFWYRQDPGLGLRLIYFSYDVKMKEKGDIPEGYSVSREKKERFSLILESASTNQTSMYLCASSFSYGTGGEGTQYFGPGTRLLVL.

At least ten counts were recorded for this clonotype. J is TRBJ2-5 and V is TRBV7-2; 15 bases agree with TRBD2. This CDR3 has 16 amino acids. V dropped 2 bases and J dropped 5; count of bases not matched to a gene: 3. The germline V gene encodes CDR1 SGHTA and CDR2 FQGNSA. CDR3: CASSLRGLAGGETQYF. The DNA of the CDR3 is TGTGCCAGCAGCTTAAGGGGACTAGCGGGGGGCGAGACCCAGTACTTC. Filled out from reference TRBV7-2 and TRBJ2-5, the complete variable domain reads GAGVSQSPSNKVTEKGKDVELRCDPISGHTALYWYRQSLGQGLEFLIYFQGNSAPDKSGLPSDRFSAERTGGSVSTLTIQRTQQEDSAVYLCASSLRGLAGGETQYFGPGTRLLVL.